The next 22 T cell receptor beta chains were all read from a single sample in a study of blood T cell repertoires in COVID-19. Generated by immunoSEQ multiplex PCR, the TCRdb table keeps only in-frame clones and is missing some. There are 200,000 to 250,000 clones in the sample; around nine tenths occur only once, and around 2.8% lies in the top ten. Input material: peripheral blood. The receptors stem from a woman in her fifties or sixties with acute or convalescent COVID-19.

V usage is TRBV29-1 and J usage is TRBJ1-1; maybe TRBD1 (5 bases). Deletions cut 3 bases from V and 2 bases from J, with 22 bases between. The CDR3 is 17 residues long. CDR1 and CDR2 (germline): SQVTM, ANQGSEA. The DNA of the CDR3 is TGCAGCGTTGACCCCGAGAACGACCAGGGTTCTAACACTGAAGCTTTCTTT. It codes for CSVDPENDQGSNTEAFF.

This chain uses TRBV12-5 with TRBJ1-5; D is unclear. The V and J ends lost 1 base and 0 bases respectively, with 7 bases between them. CDR3 length: 15 amino acids. The V gene's germline CDR1 is LGHNT and CDR2 FRNRAP. CDR3: CASGLGTVSNQPQHF. CDR3 coding DNA: TGTGCTAGTGGTTTGGGCACAGTTAGCAATCAGCCCCAGCATTTT.

V and J are TRBV19 and TRBJ1-5, with TRBD1 as a possible D gene (5 bases). Germline lookup yields CDR1 LNHDA and CDR2 SQIVND (reference sequence). V dropped 1 base and J dropped 15 bases, with 22 bases sitting between them. CDR3 length: 15 residues. The CDR3 spells CASSIVIGGGVPMHF. CDR3 coding DNA: TGTGCCAGTAGTATAGTGATCGGTGGGGGGGTCCCGATGCATTTT.

The chain links TRBV18 to TRBJ2-1, with TRBD1 matching 9 bases. The germline gives CDR1 KGHSH, CDR2 LQKENI. V trimming: 2 bases; J trimming: 9 bases; junction bases outside the gene matches: 8. The CDR3 totals 15 residues. CDR3 coding DNA: TGTGCCAGCTCACCAACGGGACAGGGCCTGTCTGAGCAGTTCTTC. This codes for CASSPTGQGLSEQFF.

The chain employs TRBV4-2 and TRBJ1-1; 7 bases agree with TRBD1. Germline trimming cut 0 bases from V and 6 bases from J; bases unmatched to any gene: 19. The CDR3 has 19 amino acids. CDR1 and CDR2 (germline): LGHNA, YNFKEQ. The CDR3 loop is CASSQDLALRQGDRAEAFF. For the CDR3, the DNA is TGTGCCAGCAGCCAAGATCTCGCACTCCGGCAGGGGGATAGGGCTGAAGCTTTCTTT.

The chain carries TRBV18 and TRBJ2-3; 9 bases match TRBD1. The trim removed 0 bases at V and 2 bases at J, leaving 3 bases unmatched. The CDR3 has 16 residues. CDR1 KGHSH and CDR2 LQKENI come from the germline V gene. DNA of the CDR3: TGTGCCAGCTCACCACCCGGACAGGGGAACACAGATACGCAGTATTTT. Translating gives CASSPPGQGNTDTQYF.

This CDR3 reads CASRGWESGANVLTF. The CDR3 DNA sequence: TGTGCCAGCAGAGGGTGGGAGTCTGGGGCCAACGTCCTGACTTTC. The J gene is TRBJ2-6, the V gene TRBV28; TRBD2 might be the D (5 bases). The germline V gene encodes CDR1 MDHEN and CDR2 SYDVKM. The V end was cut by 6 bases, the J end by 1 base, with 10 bases between. This CDR3 comprises 15 residues.

This rearrangement joins TRBV5-5 to TRBJ2-4; 7 bases are a match to TRBD1. The CDR3 extends over 14 amino acids. After removal of 7 bases from V and 0 bases from J, the junction contained 4 bases not matched to a gene. Germline values: CDR1 SGHKS, CDR2 YYEKEE (reference sequence). The CDR3 here is CASSGQIAKNIQYF. In nucleotides, the CDR3 is TGTGCCAGCTCGGGACAGATAGCCAAAAACATTCAGTACTTC. The full variable domain, its missing parts supplied by reference TRBV5-5 and TRBJ2-4, is DAGVTQSPTHLIKTRGQQVTLRCSPISGHKSVSWYQQVLGQGPQFIFQYYEKEERGRGNFPDRFSARQFPNYSSELNVNALLLGDSALYLCASSGQIAKNIQYFGAGTRLSVL.

The rearrangement joins TRBV6-4 to TRBJ2-5, with 10 nucleotides matching TRBD2. This CDR3 is built from 16 residues. Germline-derived CDR1 and CDR2 are MRHNA and SNTAGT. J lost 2 bases, V lost 2 bases, and 5 bases had no gene match. This CDR3 is CASSDPLAGEQETQYF. DNA for the CDR3: TGTGCCAGCAGTGACCCTCTAGCGGGGGAACAAGAGACCCAGTACTTC.

The table lists this clone with a count of one. V usage is TRBV6-5 and J usage is TRBJ1-2, with TRBD1 matching 8 bases. The CDR3 spans 13 residues. The germline CDR1 and CDR2 sequences are MNHEY and SVGAGI. Trimming at V came to 5 bases and at J to 8 bases, leaving 7 bases not matched to a gene. CDR3 loop: CASSPQGAGGYTF. The CDR3, as DNA: TGTGCCAGCAGTCCCCAGGGGGCCGGGGGCTACACCTTC.

This clone was seen only once. The rearrangement links TRBV25-1 to TRBJ2-1; 15 bases agree with TRBD2. The J segment lost 7 bases and the V segment lost 4 bases, leaving 5 bases of the junction unmatched. This CDR3 contains 16 residues. Germline-derived CDR1 and CDR2 are MGHDK and SYGVNS. As DNA, the CDR3 is TGTGCCAGCAGTGCCTCCGGGACTAGCGGGAGGAATGAGCAGTTCTTC. As protein: CASSASGTSGRNEQFF. Using reference TRBV25-1 and TRBJ2-1 for the parts outside the CDR3, the full variable domain is EADIYQTPRYLVIGTGKKITLECSQTMGHDKMYWYQQDPGMELHLIHYSYGVNSTEKGDLSSESTVSRIRTEHFPLTLESARPSHTSQYLCASSASGTSGRNEQFFGPGTRLTVL.

At least ten counts were recorded for this clone. The V call is TRBV27, the J call TRBJ1-4, with D maybe TRBD1 (5 bases). This CDR3 region has 14 residues. Looked up from germline, CDR1 is MNHEY and CDR2 is SMNVEV (reference sequence). V was pared by 2 bases and J by 2 bases, with 6 bases between. CDR3 residues: CASSLGATNEKLFF. The CDR3 nucleotides read TGTGCCAGCAGTTTAGGGGCGACTAATGAAAAACTGTTTTTT. The variable domain in full, with the rest retrieved from reference TRBV27 and TRBJ1-4, is EAQVTQNPRYLITVTGKKLTVTCSQNMNHEYMSWYRQDPGLGLRQIYYSMNVEVTDKGDVPEGYKVSRKEKRNFPLILESPSPNQTSLYFCASSLGATNEKLFFGSGTQLSVL.

The chain links TRBV2 to TRBJ1-6, with D possibly being TRBD1 (5 bases). This CDR3 comprises 15 residues. Between the trimmed V and J ends, which lost 6 bases and 3 bases, there was a span of 12 bases. Germline-derived CDR1 and CDR2 are SNHLY and FYNNEI. CDR3: CASRKEGLYNSPLHF. CDR3 in DNA: TGTGCCAGCAGGAAGGAGGGGCTCTATAATTCACCCCTCCACTTT.

The V and J genes are TRBV6-4 and TRBJ2-3, with D possibly TRBD2 on 5 matching bases. V gave up 3 bases and J gave up 0 bases, with 16 bases separating them. The CDR3 is 17 residues long. Per germline, CDR1 MRHNA and CDR2 SNTAGT. In DNA form, the CDR3 reads TGTGCCAGCAGTGATTTGAGGGCGCAATCTAGCACAGATACGCAGTATTTT. This translates into CASSDLRAQSSTDTQYF.

V and J are TRBV7-3 and TRBJ1-1; D possibly corresponds to TRBD1 (6 bases). The CDR3 contains 16 residues. Trimming took off 4 bases at V and 2 bases at J, with 17 bases between the two ends. Germline assignment: CDR1 SGHTA and CDR2 FQGTGA. The CDR3, as DNA: TGTGCCAGCAGCTCGGTAGTGACAGGTCCCAACACTGAAGCTTTCTTT. Translating gives CASSSVVTGPNTEAFF.

The chain is built from TRBV11-3 and TRBJ2-1, with 9 bases that match TRBD1. CDR1 is SGHNT, CDR2 YENEEA, per germline. V was pared by 8 bases and J by 0 bases, with 14 bases of the junction left unmatched. The CDR3 runs 18 residues. CDR3 in DNA: TGTGCCAGCTCCCCGGGACAGGGAAAGGAAAGCTCCTACAATGAGCAGTTCTTC. This gives the protein CASSPGQGKESSYNEQFF.

The chain joins TRBV7-2 to TRBJ2-3, with 13 bases lining up with TRBD2. The junction had 5 bases not matched to a gene; V was cut back by 3 bases and J by 5 bases. The germline gives CDR1 SGHTA, CDR2 FQGNSA. The CDR3 length is 16 residues. DNA of the CDR3: TGTGCCAGCAGCTTCACTAGCGGGAGGGCCAAAGATACGCAGTATTTT. Translating gives CASSFTSGRAKDTQYF.

The chain combines TRBV10-2 with TRBJ2-5; TRBD2 might be the D (5 bases). V lost 6 bases and J lost 1, with 6 bases in between. Germline V lookup: CDR1 WSHSY, CDR2 SAAADI. The CDR3 has 12 amino acids. As DNA, the CDR3 is TGCGCCAGCAGCGGGATCCAAGAGACCCAGTACTTC. Its translation is CASSGIQETQYF.

CDR3 nucleotide sequence: TGTGCCAGCTCACCACAAGGGGGGGGACAAGAGACCCAGTACTTC. Translated: CASSPQGGGQETQYF. The rearrangement links TRBV18 to TRBJ2-5; D is perhaps TRBD2 (7 bases). Trimming removed 1 base from V and 2 bases from J, with 11 bases in between. The germline gives CDR1 KGHSH, CDR2 LQKENI. The CDR3 totals 15 residues.

This chain connects TRBV28 to TRBJ1-4; possibly TRBD1 for D (5 bases). Between the trimmed V and J ends, which lost 0 bases and 4 bases, there was a span of 6 bases. This CDR3 contains 14 residues. Germline assignment: CDR1 MDHEN and CDR2 SYDVKM. DNA of the CDR3: TGTGCCAGCAGTTTATGGGACAATAATGAAAAACTGTTTTTT. Translation: CASSLWDNNEKLFF.

A remark on this clone: Other nucleotide sequences in the sample specify the same CDR3. The rearrangement links TRBV20-1 to TRBJ2-7; no reliable D call. The CDR3 is 11 amino acids. Per the germline V gene, CDR1 is DFQATT and CDR2 is SNEGSKA (reference sequence). Trimming cost V 2 bases and J 2 bases, with 4 bases left between them. As DNA, the CDR3 is TGCAGTGCTAGACTAGCCTACGAGCAGTACTTC. This encodes CSARLAYEQYF.

The gene calls are TRBV5-6 and TRBJ2-5; D ambiguous. Per the germline V gene, CDR1 is SGHDT and CDR2 is YYEEEE. CDR3 size: 12 residues. The V and J ends lost 5 bases and 1 base respectively, with 6 bases between them. CDR3: CASSQVQETQYF. The CDR3 region has the DNA TGTGCCAGCAGTCAGGTCCAAGAGACCCAGTACTTC.